The 10 T cell receptor beta chains below were found in one sample sequenced in a study of identical twins. TCRdb passed the 5' RACE reads through MiXCR, listing each CDR3 protein once. The sample carries about 890,000 distinct CDR3 sequences, approximately 13% recorded once. The sample was also reused in another study, on yellow fever vaccine responses in identical twins.

The sample was PBMCs. The receptors here all came from a woman aged 18-35 years in good health.

This clonotype has only a few counts. This chain links TRBV10-3 with TRBJ2-5, with 10 nucleotides matching TRBD2. The CDR3 loop spans 14 amino acids. Unmatched junction bases numbered 4, after V lost 7 bases and J lost 2 bases. Germline CDR1 ENHRY, CDR2 SYGVKD. The CDR3 is CAITSGRLQETQYF. CDR3 coding DNA: TGTGCCATCACTAGCGGGAGACTTCAAGAGACCCAGTACTTC.

The gene calls are TRBV12-3 or TRBV12-4 and TRBJ1-5; D call uncertain. V was shortened by 5 bases and J by 2 bases, with 13 bases between the two germline ends. The CDR3 covers 15 residues. As DNA, the CDR3 is TGTGCCAGCAGTGCCGCAGGCAAGGGCAATCAGCCCCAGCATTTT. Its protein is CASSAAGKGNQPQHF.

This clonotype was counted many times. The genes are TRBV5-1 and TRBJ2-1; 8 nucleotides agree with TRBD2. This CDR3 contains 15 residues. The trim removed 4 bases at V and 0 bases at J, leaving 3 bases unmatched. Germline V gene lookup returns CDR1 SGHRS and CDR2 YFSETQ. Written as DNA, the CDR3 is TGCGCCAGCAGCGTTAGCGGGGCCTCCTACAATGAGCAGTTCTTC. Translating it yields CASSVSGASYNEQFF.

The chain has TRBV6-5 and TRBJ1-1; D is unresolved. Germline values: CDR1 MNHEY, CDR2 SVGAGI. This CDR3 is 16 amino acids long. Trimming took 4 bases from V and 4 from J, leaving 19 bases between them. CDR3 protein: CASSSRLGSEGTEAFF. The CDR3 DNA is TGTGCCAGCAGTTCTCGACTGGGCTCGGAAGGCACTGAAGCTTTCTTT.

The rearrangement links TRBV7-9 to TRBJ2-5; 7 positions agree with TRBD1. The CDR3 covers 14 residues. V lost 3 bases to trimming and J lost 2 bases; unmatched junction nucleotides: 3. The V gene's germline CDR1 is SEHNR and CDR2 FQNEAQ (reference sequence). CDR3 protein: CASSFDREQETQYF. The DNA of the CDR3 is TGTGCCAGCAGCTTTGACAGGGAGCAAGAGACCCAGTACTTC.

This chain links TRBV20-1 with TRBJ1-4; 7 positions agree with TRBD1. The V and J ends lost 1 base and 8 bases, in that order; junction bases with no gene match: 10. The CDR3 runs to 15 residues. In germline, CDR1 is DFQATT, CDR2 SNEGSKA (reference sequence). DNA for the CDR3: TGCAGTGCTAGAGGGAAGACAGGGATGGGGGAAAAACTGTTTTTT. It translates to CSARGKTGMGEKLFF.

This sequence joins TRBV7-8 and TRBJ2-7; 9 nucleotides match TRBD2. Germline V gives CDR1 SGHVS, CDR2 FQNEAQ. This CDR3 contains 15 residues. J gave up 2 bases and V 5 bases, and 7 bases lay outside the gene matches. The CDR3 nucleotides read TGTGCCAGCAGCATAGGACTAGCGAGGCCCTACGAGCAGTACTTC. Amino acid sequence: CASSIGLARPYEQYF.

A few counts support this clonotype. The chain is built from TRBV28 and TRBJ1-5, with 8 nucleotides matching TRBD1. CDR1 MDHEN and CDR2 SYDVKM come from the germline V gene. V was pared by 3 bases and J by 5 bases, with 6 bases of the junction left unmatched. CDR3 length: 15 residues. CDR3 region: CASSFAGGSHQPQHF. DNA for the CDR3: TGTGCCAGCAGTTTCGCAGGGGGCAGTCATCAGCCCCAGCATTTT.

The genes are TRBV5-1 and TRBJ2-1, with 9 bases matching TRBD2. The V gene's germline CDR1 is SGHRS and CDR2 YFSETQ. Losses at the gene ends were 2 bases for V and 5 bases for J; bases not matched to a gene: 5. The CDR3 contains 15 residues. The DNA for the CDR3 is TGCGCCAGCAGCTTCCTAGCGGGACAGAACAATGAGCAGTTCTTC. This encodes CASSFLAGQNNEQFF.

The V call is TRBV10-3, the J call TRBJ2-2; TRBD2 aligns across 7 bases. This CDR3 has 14 residues. Trimming took 7 bases from V and 0 from J; bases not matched to a gene: 2. The germline V gene has CDR1 ENHRY and CDR2 SYGVKD. CDR3: CAIKGLANTGELFF. In nucleotides, the CDR3 is TGTGCCATCAAAGGACTAGCGAACACCGGGGAGCTGTTTTTT.